Listed below are T cell receptor beta chains from one sample, sequenced in a study of blood T cell repertoires in COVID-19. Method: immunoSEQ multiplex PCR; TCRdb's copy keeps in-frame clones and lacks some. The sample holds roughly 400,000 clones, 85% to 90% seen once. What was sequenced was PBMCs or T cells enriched from blood (not recorded which). The receptors stem from a woman aged 45-65 years who had recovered from COVID-19. Both conserved end residues are part of each CDR3. The D gene is left open where the match is weak. Clone size is shown for a subset of rows, as once, few, many or a class of expanded clone.

d_gene: NA
abundance: once
v_gene: TRBV9
j_gene: TRBJ1-6
CDR3nt: TGTGCCAGCAGCGCCGAGACAGGCCGAGGTTCACCCCTCCACTTT
CDR3aa: CASSAETGRGSPLHF

d_gene: NA
abundance: NA
v_gene: TRBV19
j_gene: TRBJ2-4
CDR3nt: TGTGCCAGTAGTACCCGGAAGGGGCGCGAAAACATTCAGTACTTC
CDR3aa: CASSTRKGRENIQYF

d_gene: NA
abundance: NA
v_gene: TRBV6-1
j_gene: TRBJ2-3
CDR3nt: TGTGCCAGCAGTGAACGGGGCGGGACTAGCACAGATACGCAGTATTTT
CDR3aa: CASSERGGTSTDTQYF

d_gene: TRBD1
abundance: NA
v_gene: TRBV6-5
j_gene: TRBJ2-7
CDR3nt: TGTGCCAGCAGTCCCTCGGACAGGTACGAGCAGTACTTC
CDR3aa: CASSPSDRYEQYF

d_gene: NA
abundance: NA
v_gene: TRBV7-6
j_gene: TRBJ1-1
CDR3nt: TGTGCCAGCAGCCCCTCGCTGCGGACTACTGAAGCTTTCTTT
CDR3aa: CASSPSLRTTEAFF

d_gene: NA
abundance: once
v_gene: TRBV11-2
j_gene: TRBJ1-2
CDR3nt: TGTGCCAGCAGCTTAGGTCAGGCCCGTTATGGCTACACCTTC
CDR3aa: CASSLGQARYGYTF

d_gene: TRBD2
abundance: NA
v_gene: TRBV5-1
j_gene: TRBJ2-1
CDR3nt: TGCGCCAGCAGCTTGGTTCCCGGGACTAGCTTCAATGAGCAGTTCTTC
CDR3aa: CASSLVPGTSFNEQFF

d_gene: NA
abundance: NA
v_gene: TRBV7-9
j_gene: TRBJ2-5
CDR3nt: TGTGCCAGCAGCGCAGGGGCCGGCAGAGGGGGATCGGGCCAGTACTTC
CDR3aa: CASSAGAGRGGSGQYF

d_gene: NA
abundance: once
v_gene: TRBV4-3
j_gene: TRBJ1-2
CDR3nt: TGCGCCAGCAGCCAAGATGTCAGTTCTAACTATGGCTACACCTTC
CDR3aa: CASSQDVSSNYGYTF

d_gene: NA
abundance: once
v_gene: TRBV11-2
j_gene: TRBJ1-3
CDR3nt: TGTGCCAGCAGCTTAGGGGGTCTGGCTGGGAGAACCTCTGGAAACACCATATATTTT
CDR3aa: CASSLGGLAGRTSGNTIYF

d_gene: NA
abundance: NA
v_gene: TRBV19
j_gene: TRBJ1-1
CDR3nt: TGTGCCAGTACGCGAGGGTCTTCCCTCAACACTGAAGCTTTCTTT
CDR3aa: CASTRGSSLNTEAFF

d_gene: NA
abundance: NA
v_gene: TRBV6-1
j_gene: TRBJ1-3
CDR3nt: TGTGCCAGCAGTGAATCACAAGACTCTGGAAACACCATATATTTT
CDR3aa: CASSESQDSGNTIYF

d_gene: TRBD2
abundance: NA
v_gene: TRBV7-3
j_gene: TRBJ2-5
CDR3nt: TGTGCCAGCAGCGATACCAAACTAGCGGGGGGGTCAATAGAGACCCAGTACTTC
CDR3aa: CASSDTKLAGGSIETQYF

d_gene: TRBD1
abundance: NA
v_gene: TRBV28
j_gene: TRBJ1-2
CDR3nt: TGTGCCAGCAGTCTGACAGGGGGAGCTTATGGCTACACCTTC
CDR3aa: CASSLTGGAYGYTF

d_gene: NA
abundance: few
v_gene: TRBV6-5
j_gene: TRBJ2-5
CDR3nt: TGTGCCAGCAGTTCCGGAGAGACCCAGTACTTC
CDR3aa: CASSSGETQYF

d_gene: NA
abundance: few
v_gene: TRBV20-1
j_gene: TRBJ2-1
CDR3nt: TGCAGTGCTAGTAAACAGGTCCCGAATACATATGAGCAGTTCTTC
CDR3aa: CSASKQVPNTYEQFF

d_gene: NA
abundance: NA
v_gene: TRBV27
j_gene: TRBJ1-2
CDR3nt: TGTGCCAGCAGTACCTCGTCGGGGGGTTATAGCTATGGCTACACCTTC
CDR3aa: CASSTSSGGYSYGYTF

d_gene: NA
abundance: NA
v_gene: TRBV11-2
j_gene: TRBJ2-6
CDR3nt: TGTGCCAGCAGTTCAGGGGATTCCGGGGCCAACGTCCTGACTTTC
CDR3aa: CASSSGDSGANVLTF

d_gene: NA
abundance: NA
v_gene: TRBV5-6
j_gene: TRBJ2-7
CDR3nt: TGTGCCAGCTTACCCGGGACACTGATGAGCGAGCAGTACTTC
CDR3aa: CASLPGTLMSEQYF

d_gene: NA
abundance: NA
v_gene: TRBV7-6
j_gene: TRBJ2-2
CDR3nt: TGTGCCAGCAGCCCCTCTCGGACAGCCACCGGGGAGCTGTTTTTT
CDR3aa: CASSPSRTATGELFF

d_gene: TRBD1
abundance: once
v_gene: TRBV30
j_gene: TRBJ2-7
CDR3nt: TGTGCCTGGACCGTCGACAGGGGGGGCCATCCCTACGAGCAGTACTTC
CDR3aa: CAWTVDRGGHPYEQYF

d_gene: TRBD1
abundance: NA
v_gene: TRBV19
j_gene: TRBJ1-6
CDR3nt: TGTGCCTCCTCTTCTGTAGCCGTGACCGGGACAGGGAAAAATTCACCCCTCCACTTT
CDR3aa: CASSSVAVTGTGKNSPLHF

d_gene: TRBD1
abundance: NA
v_gene: TRBV19
j_gene: TRBJ1-3
CDR3nt: TGTGCCAGTACCCGGGACAGGGGCGGAAACACCATATATTTT
CDR3aa: CASTRDRGGNTIYF

d_gene: NA
abundance: NA
v_gene: TRBV29-1
j_gene: TRBJ2-7
CDR3nt: TGCAGCGCGCCGGGACTTAGCTCCTACGAGCAGTACTTC
CDR3aa: CSAPGLSSYEQYF

d_gene: TRBD1
abundance: NA
v_gene: TRBV7-9
j_gene: TRBJ2-3
CDR3nt: TGTGCCAGCAGCACCGAGGGGACAGGGAAAGATACGCAGTATTTT
CDR3aa: CASSTEGTGKDTQYF

d_gene: NA
abundance: NA
v_gene: TRBV28
j_gene: TRBJ2-6
CDR3nt: TGTGCCAGCAGTTTAAGAGTCTCTGGGGCCAACGTCCTGACTTTC
CDR3aa: CASSLRVSGANVLTF

d_gene: TRBD1
abundance: NA
v_gene: TRBV9
j_gene: TRBJ2-2
CDR3nt: TGTGCCAGCAGCTCCCCACAGGGGACCTTCACCGGGGAGCTGTTTTTT
CDR3aa: CASSSPQGTFTGELFF

d_gene: NA
abundance: NA
v_gene: TRBV28
j_gene: TRBJ1-3
CDR3nt: TGTGCCAGCCTACAGGGCAGGGACACCATATATTTT
CDR3aa: CASLQGRDTIYF

d_gene: NA
abundance: NA
v_gene: TRBV9
j_gene: TRBJ1-1
CDR3nt: TGTGCCAGCAGCCCACCGCCCAGGGGGAACACTGAAGCTTTCTTT
CDR3aa: CASSPPPRGNTEAFF

d_gene: TRBD2
abundance: NA
v_gene: TRBV3-1/TRBV3-2
j_gene: TRBJ2-7
CDR3nt: TGTGCCAGCAGTCTGAGCGGGGGGGCTTCCCACGAGCAGTACTTC
CDR3aa: CASSLSGGASHEQYF

d_gene: NA
abundance: NA
v_gene: TRBV19
j_gene: TRBJ1-5
CDR3nt: TGTGCCAGTAGTATTGGTGGTTCCTTAGCAGGGCAGCCCCAGCATTTT
CDR3aa: CASSIGGSLAGQPQHF

d_gene: TRBD1
abundance: NA
v_gene: TRBV7-8
j_gene: TRBJ1-1
CDR3nt: TGTGCCAGCAGCCAAAGGACAGGGGGGAACACTGAAGCTTTCTTT
CDR3aa: CASSQRTGGNTEAFF

d_gene: TRBD1
abundance: NA
v_gene: TRBV3-1/TRBV3-2
j_gene: TRBJ2-6
CDR3nt: TGTGCCAGCAGCACACCCGGGACAGGGACTTTGCCCTACCTCTTAGGGGCCAACGTCCTGACTTTC
CDR3aa: CASSTPGTGTLPYLLGANVLTF

d_gene: NA
abundance: NA
v_gene: TRBV15
j_gene: TRBJ2-7
CDR3nt: TGTGCCACCAGCAGGGACAAGTCCTACGAGCAGTACTTC
CDR3aa: CATSRDKSYEQYF

d_gene: TRBD1
abundance: NA
v_gene: TRBV4-3
j_gene: TRBJ1-1
CDR3nt: TGCGCCAGCAGCCAAACGGTAGGGGGCTTGAACACTGAAGCTTTCTTT
CDR3aa: CASSQTVGGLNTEAFF

d_gene: TRBD1
abundance: NA
v_gene: TRBV6-4
j_gene: TRBJ2-3
CDR3nt: TGTGCCAGCAGTGAAACAGGGGCCACAGATACGCAGTATTTT
CDR3aa: CASSETGATDTQYF

d_gene: NA
abundance: NA
v_gene: TRBV2
j_gene: TRBJ1-4
CDR3nt: TGTGCCAGCAGTTCGTCCAGGGAAGGTGAAAAACTGTTTTTT
CDR3aa: CASSSSREGEKLFF

d_gene: NA
abundance: NA
v_gene: TRBV28
j_gene: TRBJ2-6
CDR3nt: TGTGCCAGCAGCCATGGGGACTTATTGCGATCTGGGGCCAACGTCCTGACTTTC
CDR3aa: CASSHGDLLRSGANVLTF

d_gene: NA
abundance: NA
v_gene: TRBV11-2
j_gene: TRBJ1-2
CDR3nt: TGTGCCAGCAGCTTAGATCGGGGGGATGGCTACACCTTC
CDR3aa: CASSLDRGDGYTF

d_gene: NA
abundance: NA
v_gene: TRBV5-1
j_gene: TRBJ1-1
CDR3nt: TGCGCCAGCAGCCCTACAGGGCTAGATGGCACTGAAGCTTTCTTT
CDR3aa: CASSPTGLDGTEAFF

d_gene: TRBD1
abundance: NA
v_gene: TRBV10-3
j_gene: TRBJ1-2
CDR3nt: TGTGCCAACGCGACAGGGTCAAACTATGGCTACACCTTC
CDR3aa: CANATGSNYGYTF

d_gene: TRBD1
abundance: NA
v_gene: TRBV7-9
j_gene: TRBJ1-4
CDR3nt: TGTGCCAGCATCAGGGGGAGCCCGGAACAGGGTAATCCTCCTAATGAAAAACTGTTTTTT
CDR3aa: CASIRGSPEQGNPPNEKLFF

d_gene: NA
abundance: NA
v_gene: TRBV18
j_gene: TRBJ2-1
CDR3nt: TGTGCCAGCTCACCATCCGACACGTATCGGTTCTTC
CDR3aa: CASSPSDTYRFF

d_gene: TRBD1
abundance: NA
v_gene: TRBV28
j_gene: TRBJ2-1
CDR3nt: TGTGCCAGCAGTTTGTGGGACAGGGGATCCTACAATGAGCAGTTCTTC
CDR3aa: CASSLWDRGSYNEQFF

d_gene: TRBD1
abundance: NA
v_gene: TRBV19
j_gene: TRBJ2-5
CDR3nt: TGTGCCAGTAGTGGATCCGGGACAGACAAAGAGACCCAGTACTTC
CDR3aa: CASSGSGTDKETQYF

d_gene: NA
abundance: once
v_gene: TRBV7-9
j_gene: TRBJ1-2
CDR3nt: TGTGCCAGCAGCTTAGCGCGGGGAGGGAGCTATGGCTACACCTTC
CDR3aa: CASSLARGGSYGYTF

d_gene: NA
abundance: NA
v_gene: TRBV3-1/TRBV3-2
j_gene: TRBJ1-3
CDR3nt: TGTGCCAGCAGCCAAGCAGTCTCTGGAAACACCATATATTTT
CDR3aa: CASSQAVSGNTIYF

d_gene: TRBD1
abundance: NA
v_gene: TRBV19
j_gene: TRBJ2-4
CDR3nt: TGTGCCAGTAATCTTCAGGGGGAAAACATTCAGTACTTC
CDR3aa: CASNLQGENIQYF

d_gene: NA
abundance: NA
v_gene: TRBV7-9
j_gene: TRBJ1-2
CDR3nt: TGTGCCAGCAGCAATTGGGGACTCACCTATGGCTACACCTTC
CDR3aa: CASSNWGLTYGYTF

d_gene: TRBD1
abundance: NA
v_gene: TRBV28
j_gene: TRBJ1-1
CDR3nt: TGTGCCAGCAGTCCCCGGACAGGCCGGGGCACTGAAGCTTTCTTT
CDR3aa: CASSPRTGRGTEAFF

d_gene: NA
abundance: NA
v_gene: TRBV7-2
j_gene: TRBJ1-1
CDR3nt: TGTGCCAGCAGCTTACGGACGGGGGGGACTGAAGCTTTCTTT
CDR3aa: CASSLRTGGTEAFF

d_gene: TRBD2
abundance: NA
v_gene: TRBV4-3
j_gene: TRBJ2-1
CDR3nt: TGCGCCAGCAGCCACGTGGGGGGGGATAACAATGAGCAGTTCTTC
CDR3aa: CASSHVGGDNNEQFF

d_gene: TRBD1
abundance: NA
v_gene: TRBV11-2
j_gene: TRBJ1-2
CDR3nt: TGTGCCAGCAGCGACGGGCCGGGACAGGGGGCCGGCTACACCTTC
CDR3aa: CASSDGPGQGAGYTF

d_gene: NA
abundance: NA
v_gene: TRBV12-3/TRBV12-4
j_gene: TRBJ1-4
CDR3nt: TGTGCCAGCGGACTCGCGTCTAATGAAAAACTGTTTTTT
CDR3aa: CASGLASNEKLFF

d_gene: NA
abundance: NA
v_gene: TRBV6-5
j_gene: TRBJ1-1
CDR3nt: TGTGCCAGCAGATCTACAGGGTCCCCTGAAGCTTTCTTT
CDR3aa: CASRSTGSPEAFF

d_gene: TRBD2
abundance: NA
v_gene: TRBV5-4
j_gene: TRBJ2-3
CDR3nt: TGTGCCAGCAGCTTTAGGGCTAGCGGGGCTGACACGCAGTATTTT
CDR3aa: CASSFRASGADTQYF

d_gene: NA
abundance: NA
v_gene: TRBV24-1
j_gene: TRBJ2-7
CDR3nt: TGTGCCACCAGTGTTTTGGTTCACTACGAGCAGTACTTC
CDR3aa: CATSVLVHYEQYF